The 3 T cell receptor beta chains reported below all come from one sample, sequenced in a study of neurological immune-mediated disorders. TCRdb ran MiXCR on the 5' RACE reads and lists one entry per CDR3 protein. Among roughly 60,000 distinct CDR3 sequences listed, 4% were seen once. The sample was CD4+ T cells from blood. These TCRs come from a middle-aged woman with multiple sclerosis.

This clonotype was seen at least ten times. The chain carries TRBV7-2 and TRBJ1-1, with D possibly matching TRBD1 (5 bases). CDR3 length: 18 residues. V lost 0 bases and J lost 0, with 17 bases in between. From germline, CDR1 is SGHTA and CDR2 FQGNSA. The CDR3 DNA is TGTGCCAGCAGCTTAGCGATGGGGGTGGGAAGAGTGAACACTGAAGCTTTCTTT. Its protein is CASSLAMGVGRVNTEAFF.

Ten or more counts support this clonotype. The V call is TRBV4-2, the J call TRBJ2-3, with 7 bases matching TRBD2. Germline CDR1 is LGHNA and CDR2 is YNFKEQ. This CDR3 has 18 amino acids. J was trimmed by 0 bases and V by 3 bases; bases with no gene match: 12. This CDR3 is CASSQGGALAASTDTQYF. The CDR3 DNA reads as TGTGCCAGCAGCCAGGGCGGTGCGCTAGCGGCGAGCACAGATACGCAGTATTTT.

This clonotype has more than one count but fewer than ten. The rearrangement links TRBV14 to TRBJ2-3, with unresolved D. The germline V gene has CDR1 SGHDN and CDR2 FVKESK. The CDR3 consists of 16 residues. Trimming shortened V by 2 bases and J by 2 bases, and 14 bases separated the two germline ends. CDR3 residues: CASSQSPRRYTDTQYF. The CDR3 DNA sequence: TGTGCCAGCAGCCAATCCCCGCGTCGGTACACAGATACGCAGTATTTT.